The rows below give T cell receptor beta chains drawn from one sample of a study of blood T cell repertoires in COVID-19. TCRdb keeps only in-frame clones here, not all; method: immunoSEQ multiplex PCR. The sample shows about 47,000 clones, 65% to 85% of them seen only once. The specimen was peripheral blood. The receptors originated from an elderly woman with COVID-19, enrolled during active disease. The CDR3 runs from the conserved cysteine through the conserved F or W. D genes are given only for firm matches. The size field is filled for only some rows; it gives once, few, many or a size class.

len,v_gene,d_gene,abundance,j_gene,CDR3aa,CDR3nt
15,TRBV6-1,TRBD1,-,TRBJ1-2,CASSELAGGFGGYTF,TGTGCCAGCAGTGAATTAGCAGGGGGGTTTGGTGGCTACACCTTC
16,TRBV9,-,once,TRBJ1-6,CASSQGRSSYNSPLHF,TGTGCCAGCAGCCAAGGGAGGAGCTCCTATAATTCACCCCTCCACTTT
16,TRBV30,TRBD1,-,TRBJ1-2,CAWSRLGQAWGYGYTF,TGTGCCTGGAGCCGCCTCGGACAGGCTTGGGGCTATGGCTACACCTTC
12,TRBV29-1,-,few,TRBJ2-3,CSVNYAKDTQYF,TGCAGCGTCAACTATGCGAAAGATACGCAGTATTTT
17,TRBV5-5,TRBD2,-,TRBJ2-7,CASSLDPGIAGTYEQYF,TGTGCCAGCAGCTTAGACCCCGGGATAGCGGGGACCTACGAGCAGTACTTC
14,TRBV6-1,TRBD1,-,TRBJ1-5,CASSHATGDQPQHF,TGTGCCAGCAGTCATGCGACAGGGGATCAGCCCCAGCATTTT
13,TRBV7-8,TRBD2,-,TRBJ2-3,CASSGGGTDTQYF,TGTGCCAGCAGCGGGGGGGGCACAGATACGCAGTATTTT
17,TRBV7-8,TRBD2,-,TRBJ2-7,CASSLAITSGRAYEQYF,TGTGCCAGCAGCTTAGCGATTACTAGCGGGAGGGCGTACGAGCAGTACTTC
12,TRBV4-1,TRBD2,few,TRBJ2-1,CASSEQLAEQFF,TGCGCCAGCAGCGAACAACTAGCGGAGCAGTTCTTC
13,TRBV7-8,-,-,TRBJ1-1,CASRLGRNTEAFF,TGTGCCAGCAGACTAGGGCGGAACACTGAAGCTTTCTTT
14,TRBV28,-,-,TRBJ1-1,CASSRSPGSTEAFF,TGTGCCAGCAGCCGTAGTCCGGGTAGCACTGAAGCTTTCTTT
14,TRBV18,-,-,TRBJ2-5,CASSQGPGRETQYF,TGTGCCAGCTCACAAGGCCCGGGGAGGGAGACCCAGTACTTC
16,TRBV19,-,once,TRBJ2-1,CASSTLAASSYNEQFF,TGTGCCAGTAGTACCTTAGCGGCTAGCTCCTACAATGAGCAGTTCTTC
15,TRBV7-9,-,-,TRBJ2-3,CASRLIAEPTDTQYF,TGTGCCAGCAGACTGATAGCGGAACCCACAGATACGCAGTATTTT
15,TRBV4-1,-,-,TRBJ2-7,CASSQSGWSSYEQYF,TGCGCCAGCAGCCAATCCGGATGGAGCTCCTACGAGCAGTACTTC
15,TRBV6-5,-,once,TRBJ2-5,CASSYSSGTEETQYF,TGTGCCAGCAGTTACTCGTCGGGAACAGAAGAGACCCAGTACTTC
16,TRBV11-1,TRBD1,-,TRBJ2-1,CASSSYPTGVYNEQFF,TGTGCCAGCAGCTCCTACCCGACAGGGGTATACAATGAGCAGTTCTTC
16,TRBV5-6,TRBD2,few,TRBJ2-5,CASSSTGLAVGETQYF,TGTGCCAGCAGCTCGACGGGACTAGCTGTCGGGGAGACCCAGTACTTC
12,TRBV28,TRBD1,-,TRBJ2-4,CASSSPGQGPNF,TGTGCCAGCAGTTCCCCGGGACAGGGGCCGAACTTC
13,TRBV10-2,TRBD2,few,TRBJ2-7,CASSVAGSYEQYF,TGCGCCAGCAGTGTAGCGGGGTCCTACGAGCAGTACTTC
14,TRBV29-1,-,-,TRBJ2-7,CSVEGGRDSYEQYF,TGCAGCGTTGAAGGCGGGCGCGACTCCTACGAGCAGTACTTC
16,TRBV3-1/TRBV3-2,TRBD2,-,TRBJ2-3,CASSPGSGGATDTQYF,TGTGCCAGCAGCCCTGGCTCGGGGGGGGCGACAGATACGCAGTATTTT
16,TRBV28,-,-,TRBJ1-6,CASSSPGEAYNSPLHF,TGTGCCAGCAGTTCCCCCGGGGAAGCCTATAATTCACCCCTCCACTTT
13,TRBV14,TRBD1,-,TRBJ2-1,CASSQVRAQGPFF,TGTGCCAGCAGCCAAGTTCGGGCACAGGGGCCGTTCTTC
16,TRBV6-1,-,few,TRBJ2-1,CASSEPDSRSYNEQFF,TGTGCCAGCAGTGAACCCGACAGCCGCTCCTACAATGAGCAGTTCTTC
17,TRBV7-2,TRBD2,-,TRBJ2-1,CASSLGGLGRAGYEQFF,TGTGCCAGCAGCTTAGGCGGTCTCGGGAGGGCCGGGTATGAGCAGTTCTTC
13,TRBV5-5,-,-,TRBJ1-5,CASSRLSNQPQHF,TGTGCCAGCAGCAGACTAAGCAATCAGCCCCAGCATTTT
15,TRBV19,TRBD1,-,TRBJ1-1,CASSSLGTGGTEAFF,TGTGCCAGTAGCTCACTCGGGACAGGGGGCACTGAAGCTTTCTTT
13,TRBV28,-,once,TRBJ1-5,CASSAGSNQPQHF,TGTGCCAGCAGTGCCGGGAGCAATCAGCCCCAGCATTTT
15,TRBV5-1,TRBD1,-,TRBJ2-5,CASSLTGGYQETQYF,TGCGCCAGCAGCTTGACAGGGGGTTACCAAGAGACCCAGTACTTC
17,TRBV5-6,TRBD1,-,TRBJ2-1,CASSPDRALGLRDEQFF,TGTGCCAGCAGTCCTGACAGGGCCTTAGGGTTGCGGGATGAGCAGTTCTTC
11,TRBV30,-,once,TRBJ1-1,CAWNYVTEAFF,TGTGCCTGGAATTATGTCACTGAAGCTTTCTTT
16,TRBV30,TRBD2,-,TRBJ2-7,CAWSVTRTSGSYEQYF,TGTGCCTGGAGTGTAACAAGGACTAGCGGGAGCTACGAGCAGTACTTC
15,TRBV30,TRBD1,once,TRBJ1-5,CAWTDRGRGNQPQHF,TGTGCCTGGACCGACAGGGGCAGGGGCAATCAGCCCCAGCATTTT
15,TRBV6-6,-,once,TRBJ2-7,CASGQLEKSSYEQYF,TGTGCCAGCGGACAACTCGAGAAAAGCTCCTACGAGCAGTACTTC
16,TRBV20-1,TRBD2,-,TRBJ2-1,CSASSPGGGSYNEQFF,TGCAGTGCTAGTTCCCCTGGCGGGGGATCCTACAATGAGCAGTTCTTC
14,TRBV18,TRBD1,-,TRBJ2-5,CASSPPTGRETQYF,TGTGCCAGCTCACCACCGACAGGGCGAGAGACCCAGTACTTC